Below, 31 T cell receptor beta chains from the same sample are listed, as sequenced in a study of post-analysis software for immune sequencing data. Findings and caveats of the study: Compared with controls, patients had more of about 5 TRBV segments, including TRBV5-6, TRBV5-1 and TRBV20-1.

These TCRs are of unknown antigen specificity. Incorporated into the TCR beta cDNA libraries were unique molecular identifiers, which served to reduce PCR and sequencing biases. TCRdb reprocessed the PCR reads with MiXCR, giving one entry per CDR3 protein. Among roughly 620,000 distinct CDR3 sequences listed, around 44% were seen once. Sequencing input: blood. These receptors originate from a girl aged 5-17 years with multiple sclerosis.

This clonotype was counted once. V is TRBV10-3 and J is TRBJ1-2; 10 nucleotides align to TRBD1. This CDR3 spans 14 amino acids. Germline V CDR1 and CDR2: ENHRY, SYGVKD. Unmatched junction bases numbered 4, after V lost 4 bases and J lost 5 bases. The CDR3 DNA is TGTGCCATCAGTGGACAGGGGGCGAGATATGGCTACACCTTC. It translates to CAISGQGARYGYTF.

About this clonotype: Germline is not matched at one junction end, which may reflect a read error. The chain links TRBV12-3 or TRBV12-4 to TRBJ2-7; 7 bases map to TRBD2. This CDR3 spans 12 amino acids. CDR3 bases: TGTGCCAGCAGTTTGAGGGACTACGAGCGGTACTTC. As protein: CASSLRDYERYF.

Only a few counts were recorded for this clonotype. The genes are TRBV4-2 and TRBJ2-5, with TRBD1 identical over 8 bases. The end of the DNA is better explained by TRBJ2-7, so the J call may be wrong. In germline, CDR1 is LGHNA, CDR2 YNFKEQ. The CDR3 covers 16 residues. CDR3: CASSHLWAGQGYEQYF. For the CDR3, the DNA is TGTGCCAGCAGCCACCTCTGGGCTGGACAGGGTTACGAGCAGTACTTC.

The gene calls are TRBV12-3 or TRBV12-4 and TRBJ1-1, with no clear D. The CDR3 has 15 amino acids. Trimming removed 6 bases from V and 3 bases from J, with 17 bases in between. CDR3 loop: CASSPTTTGDTEAFF. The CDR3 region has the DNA TGTGCCAGCAGCCCAACTACGACGGGAGACACTGAAGCTTTCTTT.

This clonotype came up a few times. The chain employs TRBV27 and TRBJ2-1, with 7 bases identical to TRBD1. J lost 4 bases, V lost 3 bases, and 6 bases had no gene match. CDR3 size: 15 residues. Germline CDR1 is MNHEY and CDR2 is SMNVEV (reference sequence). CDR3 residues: CASSLETGSYNEQFF. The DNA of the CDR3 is TGTGCCAGCAGTTTGGAGACAGGGTCTTACAATGAGCAGTTCTTC.

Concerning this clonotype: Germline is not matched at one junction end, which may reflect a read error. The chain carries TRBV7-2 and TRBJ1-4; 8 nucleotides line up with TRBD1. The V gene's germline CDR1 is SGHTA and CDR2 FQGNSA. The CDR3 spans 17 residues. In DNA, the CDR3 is TGCGCCAGCAGCTTAGATTCAGGGGGCGCGGCTAATGAAAAACTGTTTTTT. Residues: CASSLDSGGAANEKLFF.

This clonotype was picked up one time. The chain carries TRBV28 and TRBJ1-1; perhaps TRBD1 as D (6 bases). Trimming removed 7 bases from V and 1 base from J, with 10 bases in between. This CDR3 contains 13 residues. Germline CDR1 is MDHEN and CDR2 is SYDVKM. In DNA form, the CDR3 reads TGTGCCAGCACTCCGACAGGGAACACTGAAGCTTTCTTT. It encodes CASTPTGNTEAFF.

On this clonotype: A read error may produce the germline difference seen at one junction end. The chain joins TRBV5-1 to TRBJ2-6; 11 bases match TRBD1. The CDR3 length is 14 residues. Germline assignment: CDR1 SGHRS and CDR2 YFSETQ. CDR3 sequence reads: CASSPGQGVNVLTF. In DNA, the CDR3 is TGCGCCAGCAGCCCGGGACAGGGGGTCAACGTCCTGACTTTC. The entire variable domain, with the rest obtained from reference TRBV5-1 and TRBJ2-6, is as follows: KAGVTQTPRYLIKTRGQQVTLSCSPISGHRSVSWYQQTPGQGLQFLFEYFSETQRNKGNFPGRFSGRQFSNSRSEMNVSTLELGDSALYLCASSPGQGVNVLTFGAGSRLTVL.

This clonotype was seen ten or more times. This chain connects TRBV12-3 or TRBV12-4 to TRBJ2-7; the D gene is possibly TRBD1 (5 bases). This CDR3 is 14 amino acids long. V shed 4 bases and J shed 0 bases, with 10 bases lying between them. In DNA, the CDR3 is TGTGCCAGCAGTTCGACAGTCCTCTCCTACGAGCAGTACTTC. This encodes CASSSTVLSYEQYF.

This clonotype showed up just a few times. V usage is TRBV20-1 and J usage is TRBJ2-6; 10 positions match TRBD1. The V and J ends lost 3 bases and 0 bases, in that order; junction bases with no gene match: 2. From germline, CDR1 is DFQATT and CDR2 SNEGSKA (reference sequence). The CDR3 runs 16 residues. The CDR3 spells CSARDRGVSGANVLTF. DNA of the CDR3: TGCAGTGCTAGGGACAGGGGGGTCTCTGGGGCCAACGTCCTGACTTTC.

Written as DNA, the CDR3 is TGTGCCAGCACCAGACAGTACTCCAATCAGCCCCAGCATTTT. This codes for CASTRQYSNQPQHF. The chain recombines TRBV5-8 with TRBJ1-5; D may be TRBD1 (5 bases). CDR3 length equals 14 residues. Trimming took off 6 bases at V and 3 bases at J, with 13 bases between the two ends. In germline, CDR1 is SGHTS, CDR2 YDEGEE.

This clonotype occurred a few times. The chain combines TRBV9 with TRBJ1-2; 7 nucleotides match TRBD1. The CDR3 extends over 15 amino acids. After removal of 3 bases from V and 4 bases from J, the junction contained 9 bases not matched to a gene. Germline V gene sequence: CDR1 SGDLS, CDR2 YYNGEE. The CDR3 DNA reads TGTGCCAGCAGCGCAGATAGGGGGCTTGGCTATGGCTACACCTTC. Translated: CASSADRGLGYGYTF.

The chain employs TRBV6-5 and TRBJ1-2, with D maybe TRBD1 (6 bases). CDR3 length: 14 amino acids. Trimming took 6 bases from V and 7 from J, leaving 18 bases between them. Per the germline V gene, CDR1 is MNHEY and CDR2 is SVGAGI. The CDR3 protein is CASSPSGASGGYTF. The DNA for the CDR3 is TGTGCCAGCAGCCCATCGGGGGCCAGCGGTGGCTACACCTTC.

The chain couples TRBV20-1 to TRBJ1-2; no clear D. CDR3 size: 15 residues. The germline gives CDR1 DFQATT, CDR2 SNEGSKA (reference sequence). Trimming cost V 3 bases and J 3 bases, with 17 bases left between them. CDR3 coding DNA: TGCAGTGCTAGGATACTGAACGAATTTCACTATGGCTACACCTTC. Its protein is CSARILNEFHYGYTF.

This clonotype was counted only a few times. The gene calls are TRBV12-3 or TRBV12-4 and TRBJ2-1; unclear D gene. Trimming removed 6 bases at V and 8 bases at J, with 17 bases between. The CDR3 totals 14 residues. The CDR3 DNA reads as TGTGCCAGCAGCCCAATGACTGATTCGCATGAGCAGTTCTTC. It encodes CASSPMTDSHEQFF.

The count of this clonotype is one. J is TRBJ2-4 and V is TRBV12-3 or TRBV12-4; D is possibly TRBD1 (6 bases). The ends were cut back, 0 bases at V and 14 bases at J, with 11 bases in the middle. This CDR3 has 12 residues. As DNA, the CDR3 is TGTGCCAGCAGTTTAGCCCCGGGACACAAGTACTTC. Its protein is CASSLAPGHKYF.

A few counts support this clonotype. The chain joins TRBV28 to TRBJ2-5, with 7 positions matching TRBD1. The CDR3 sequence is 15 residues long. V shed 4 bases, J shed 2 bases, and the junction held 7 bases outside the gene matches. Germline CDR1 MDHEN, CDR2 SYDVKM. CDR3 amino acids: CASSSGTELQETQYF. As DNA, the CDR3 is TGTGCCAGCAGTTCCGGGACAGAGCTTCAAGAGACCCAGTACTTC.

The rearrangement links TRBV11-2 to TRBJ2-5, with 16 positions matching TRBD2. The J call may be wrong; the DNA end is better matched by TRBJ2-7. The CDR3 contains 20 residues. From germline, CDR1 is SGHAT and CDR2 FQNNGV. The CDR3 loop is CASSQSTGLAGGPFTNEQYF. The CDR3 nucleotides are TGTGCCAGCAGTCAATCGACGGGACTAGCGGGAGGGCCGTTCACAAACGAGCAGTACTTC.

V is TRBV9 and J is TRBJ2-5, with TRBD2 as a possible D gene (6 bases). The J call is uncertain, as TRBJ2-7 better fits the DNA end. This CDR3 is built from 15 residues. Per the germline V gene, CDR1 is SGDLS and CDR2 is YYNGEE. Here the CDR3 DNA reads TGTGCCAGCAGCGTAGGGAGGGGTGGAAGAGACGAGCAGTACTTC. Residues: CASSVGRGGRDEQYF.

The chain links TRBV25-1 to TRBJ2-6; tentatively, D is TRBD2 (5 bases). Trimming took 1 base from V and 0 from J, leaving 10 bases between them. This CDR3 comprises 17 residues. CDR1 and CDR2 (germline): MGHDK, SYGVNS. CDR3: CASSEFREGSGANVLTF. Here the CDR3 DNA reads TGTGCCAGCAGTGAATTCAGAGAGGGCTCTGGGGCCAACGTCCTGACTTTC.

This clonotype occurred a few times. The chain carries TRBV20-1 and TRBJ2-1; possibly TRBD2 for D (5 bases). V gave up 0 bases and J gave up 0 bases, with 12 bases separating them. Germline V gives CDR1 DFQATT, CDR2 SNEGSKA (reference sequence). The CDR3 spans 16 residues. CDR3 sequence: CSARDPGKRSYNEQFF. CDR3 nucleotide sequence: TGCAGTGCTAGAGACCCCGGGAAACGCTCCTACAATGAGCAGTTCTTC.

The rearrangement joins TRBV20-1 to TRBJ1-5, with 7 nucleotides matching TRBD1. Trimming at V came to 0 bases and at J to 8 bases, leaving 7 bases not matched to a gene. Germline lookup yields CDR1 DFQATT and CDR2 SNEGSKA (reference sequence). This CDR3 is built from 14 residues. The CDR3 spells CSARDLKGAEPQHF. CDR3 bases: TGCAGTGCTAGAGATTTAAAGGGGGCAGAGCCCCAGCATTTT.

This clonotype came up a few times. CDR3 coding DNA: TGTGCCAGCAGCTTAGCGTGGGACGAATCCTACGAGCAGTACTTC. Translating gives CASSLAWDESYEQYF. V is TRBV7-8 and J is TRBJ2-7; TRBD1 or TRBD2 may be the D gene (5 bases each). Germline-derived CDR1 and CDR2 are SGHVS and FQNEAQ. Trimming pared 0 bases from V and 1 base from J, leaving 10 bases between. The CDR3 has 15 amino acids. The full variable domain, with the rest looked up from reference TRBV7-8 and TRBJ2-7, is GAGVSQSPRYKVAKRGQDVALRCDPISGHVSLFWYQQALGQGPEFLTYFQNEAQLDKSGLPSDRFFAERPEGSVSTLKIQRTQQEDSAVYLCASSLAWDESYEQYFGPGTRLTVT.

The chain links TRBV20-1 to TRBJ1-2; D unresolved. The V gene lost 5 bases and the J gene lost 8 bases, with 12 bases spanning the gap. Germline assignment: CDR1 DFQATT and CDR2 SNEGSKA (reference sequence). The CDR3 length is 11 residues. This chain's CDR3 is CSALINGGYTF. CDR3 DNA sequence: TGCAGTGCTCTAATTAATGGGGGCTACACCTTC.

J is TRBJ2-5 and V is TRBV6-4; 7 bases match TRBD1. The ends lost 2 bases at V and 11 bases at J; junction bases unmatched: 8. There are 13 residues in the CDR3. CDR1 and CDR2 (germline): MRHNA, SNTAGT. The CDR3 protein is CASSDSQGVAQYF. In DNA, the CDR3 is TGTGCCAGCAGTGACAGTCAGGGGGTAGCGCAGTACTTC.

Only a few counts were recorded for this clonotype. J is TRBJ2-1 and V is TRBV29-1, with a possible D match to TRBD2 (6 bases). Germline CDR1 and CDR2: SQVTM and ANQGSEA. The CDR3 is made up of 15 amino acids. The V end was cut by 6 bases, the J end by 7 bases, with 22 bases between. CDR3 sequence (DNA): TGCAGCGTGACACCGGGACCCTCTGGGGGGAATGAGCAGTTCTTC. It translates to CSVTPGPSGGNEQFF.

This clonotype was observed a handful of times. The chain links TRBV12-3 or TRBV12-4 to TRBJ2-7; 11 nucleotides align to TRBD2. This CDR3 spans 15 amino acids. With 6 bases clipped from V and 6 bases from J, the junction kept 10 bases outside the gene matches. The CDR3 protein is CASRLAGDISCEQYF. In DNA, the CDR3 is TGTGCCAGCAGACTAGCGGGAGATATTAGCTGCGAGCAGTACTTC.

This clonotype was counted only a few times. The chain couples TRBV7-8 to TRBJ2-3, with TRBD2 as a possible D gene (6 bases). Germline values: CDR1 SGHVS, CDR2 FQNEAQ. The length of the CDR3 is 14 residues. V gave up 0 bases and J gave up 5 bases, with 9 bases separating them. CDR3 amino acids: CASSLAGGKDTQYF. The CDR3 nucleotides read TGTGCCAGCAGCTTAGCTGGCGGGAAAGATACGCAGTATTTT. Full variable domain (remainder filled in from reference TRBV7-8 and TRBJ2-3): GAGVSQSPRYKVAKRGQDVALRCDPISGHVSLFWYQQALGQGPEFLTYFQNEAQLDKSGLPSDRFFAERPEGSVSTLKIQRTQQEDSAVYLCASSLAGGKDTQYFGPGTRLTVL.

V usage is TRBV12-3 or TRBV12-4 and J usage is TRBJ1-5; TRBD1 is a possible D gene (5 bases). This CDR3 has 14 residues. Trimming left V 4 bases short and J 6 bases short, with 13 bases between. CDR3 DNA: TGTGCCAGCAGTTCAGAACAGGTAGCTCAGCCCCAGCATTTT. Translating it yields CASSSEQVAQPQHF.

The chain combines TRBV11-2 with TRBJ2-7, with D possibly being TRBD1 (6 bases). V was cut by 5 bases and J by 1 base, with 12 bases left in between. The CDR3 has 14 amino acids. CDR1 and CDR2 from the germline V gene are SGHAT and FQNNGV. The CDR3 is CASSQTGGSYEQYF. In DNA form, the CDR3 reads TGTGCCAGCAGCCAGACAGGTGGGTCCTACGAGCAGTACTTC.

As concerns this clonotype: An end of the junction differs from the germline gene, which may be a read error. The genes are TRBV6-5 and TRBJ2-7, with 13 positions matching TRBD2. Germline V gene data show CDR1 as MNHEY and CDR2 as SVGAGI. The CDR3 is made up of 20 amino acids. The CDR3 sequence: CASSHSGTSGENPSYNEQYF. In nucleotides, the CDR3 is TGTGCCAGCAGTCACTCGGGGACTAGCGGGGAGAATCCCTCCTACAATGAGCAGTACTTC.